A single T cell receptor (beta chain) is shown here with its context. The target antigen is unknown. With V trimmed by 2 bases and J by 6 bases, 1 base remained unmatched. Per germline, CDR1 SEHNR and CDR2 FQNEAQ (reference sequence). The CDR3 is made up of 13 amino acids. TCRdb's copy holds only in-frame clones and misses some; the assay was immunoSEQ multiplex PCR. The data hold about 180,000 clones, with roughly 91% observed a single time. The data are from a study of T cell responses to AZD1222 COVID-19 vaccine. Study findings and constraints: Breadth and depth of Spike-specific TCRs rose after two AZD1222 doses.

V is TRBV7-9 and J is TRBJ1-5; TRBD1 matches at 7 bases. The sample in question was peripheral blood, obtained 28 days after the second AZD1222 dose. This TCR came from an adult who received the AZD1222 COVID-19 vaccine. The CDR3 reads CASSLPGGQPQHF. CDR3 coding DNA: TGTGCCAGCAGCTTACCAGGGGGTCAGCCCCAGCATTTT. Together with reference TRBV7-9 and TRBJ1-5, the CDR3 gives the full variable domain: DTGVSQNPRHKITKRGQNVTFRCDPISEHNRLYWYRQTLGQGPEFLTYFQNEAQLEKSRLLSDRFSAERPKGSFSTLEIQRTEQGDSAMYLCASSLPGGQPQHFGDGTRLSIL.